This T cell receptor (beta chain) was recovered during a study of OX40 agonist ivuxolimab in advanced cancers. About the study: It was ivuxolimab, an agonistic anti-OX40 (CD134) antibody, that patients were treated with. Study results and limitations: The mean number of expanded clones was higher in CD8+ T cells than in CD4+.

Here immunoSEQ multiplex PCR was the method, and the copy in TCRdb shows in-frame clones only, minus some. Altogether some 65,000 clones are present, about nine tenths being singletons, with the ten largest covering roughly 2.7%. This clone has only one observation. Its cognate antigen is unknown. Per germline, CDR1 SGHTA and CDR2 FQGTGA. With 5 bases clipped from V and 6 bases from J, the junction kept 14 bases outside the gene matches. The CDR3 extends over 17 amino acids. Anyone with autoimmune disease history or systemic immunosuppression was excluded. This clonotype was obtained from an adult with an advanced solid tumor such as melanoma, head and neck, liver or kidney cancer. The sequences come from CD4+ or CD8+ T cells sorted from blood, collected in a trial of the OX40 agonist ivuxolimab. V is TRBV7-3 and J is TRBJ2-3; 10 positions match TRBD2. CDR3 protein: CASSLTPAGGGGDTQYF. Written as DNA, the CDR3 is TGTGCCAGCAGCCTCACCCCAGCGGGGGGGGGCGGCGATACGCAGTATTTT. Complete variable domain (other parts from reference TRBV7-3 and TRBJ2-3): GAGVSQTPSNKVTEKGKYVELRCDPISGHTALYWYRQSLGQGPEFLIYFQGTGAADDSGLPNDRFFAVRPEGSVSTLKIQRTERGDSAVYLCASSLTPAGGGGDTQYFGPGTRLTVL.